Below are 15 T cell receptor beta chains sequenced from a single sample in a study of T cells in Graves' hyperthyroidism and ophthalmopathy. TCR beta CDR3 regions were amplified from RNA. A set of HTBI primers served as the primers for a first-round RT-PCR of the TCR CDR3. A single record per CDR3 protein comes from TCRdb applying MiXCR to the multiplex PCR reads. The sample lists some 360,000 distinct CDR3 sequences; approximately 13% were seen once. Source material: blood. Receptors were obtained from a woman aged 55-70 years with Graves' hyperthyroidism.

This clonotype has a count of ten or more. The genes are TRBV18 and TRBJ1-4; no firm D call. The V and J ends lost 2 bases and 7 bases respectively, with 17 bases between them. The CDR3 is made up of 16 amino acids. CDR1 KGHSH and CDR2 LQKENI come from the germline V gene. CDR3 region: CASSPGPGAPTEKLFF. The DNA of the CDR3 is TGTGCCAGCTCACCAGGTCCCGGCGCCCCGACTGAAAAACTGTTTTTT.

The chain combines TRBV20-1 with TRBJ2-3, with D uncertain. CDR1 DFQATT and CDR2 SNEGSKA come from the germline V gene (reference sequence). This CDR3 spans 14 amino acids. V lost 5 bases and J lost 3, with 15 bases in between. The CDR3 is CSAPQASGTDTQYF. The CDR3 DNA is TGCAGTGCTCCCCAGGCTAGTGGTACAGATACGCAGTATTTT.

This clonotype turned up a few times. The V gene is TRBV5-6, the J gene TRBJ2-2, with D hard to call. V was cut by 0 bases and J by 11 bases, with 8 bases left in between. The CDR3 totals 12 residues. Germline CDR1 reads SGHDT; CDR2 reads YYEEEE. CDR3: CASSLVTSELFF. CDR3 sequence (DNA): TGTGCCAGCAGCTTGGTCACTTCCGAGCTGTTTTTT. Full variable domain (missing parts from reference TRBV5-6 and TRBJ2-2): DAGVTQSPTHLIKTRGQQVTLRCSPKSGHDTVSWYQQALGQGPQFIFQYYEEEERQRGNFPDRFSGHQFPNYSSELNVNALLLGDSALYLCASSLVTSELFFGEGSRLTVL.

This clonotype was counted at least ten times. The V and J genes are TRBV27 and TRBJ2-7; 10 bases map to TRBD1. The CDR3 has 14 amino acids. The ends lost 5 bases at V and 3 bases at J; junction bases unmatched: 4. The V gene's germline CDR1 is MNHEY and CDR2 SMNVEV (reference sequence). The CDR3 DNA sequence: TGTGCCAGCAGTCGGGACAGGGGTCACTACGAGCAGTACTTC. Its protein is CASSRDRGHYEQYF.

This clonotype was counted many times. V is TRBV5-8 and J is TRBJ2-5; D possibly matches TRBD1 or TRBD2 (6 bases each). Germline V gene lookup returns CDR1 SGHTS and CDR2 YDEGEE. V was clipped by 3 bases and J by 5 bases, with 23 bases between them. The CDR3 is 17 residues long. DNA of the CDR3: TGTGCCAGCAGCTCCGCGCGCGGAGGGGGGCGCGTCGAGACCCAGTACTTC. Translation: CASSSARGGGRVETQYF.

Only a few counts were recorded for this clonotype. This sequence joins TRBV19 and TRBJ1-2; D is undetermined. The V end lost 8 bases, the J end lost 2 bases, and 15 bases lay between the germline ends. This CDR3 comprises 14 residues. The V gene's germline CDR1 is LNHDA and CDR2 SQIVND (reference sequence). The CDR3 here is CASHAGSLNYGYTF. The CDR3 coding sequence is TGTGCCAGTCACGCGGGCAGCTTAAACTATGGCTACACCTTC.

This clonotype appeared many times. This chain joins TRBV29-1 and TRBJ2-1; D is possibly TRBD2 (6 bases). Trimming left V 2 bases short and J 9 bases short, with 11 bases between. The CDR3 consists of 12 residues. The germline V gene has CDR1 SQVTM and CDR2 ANQGSEA. CDR3 region: CSVETSYSEQFF. In DNA form, the CDR3 reads TGCAGCGTTGAAACTAGCTATAGTGAGCAGTTCTTC.

Ten or more counts support this clonotype. V usage is TRBV5-1 and J usage is TRBJ1-1, with D uncertain. The CDR3 loop spans 14 amino acids. V gave up 4 bases and J gave up 0 bases, with 10 bases separating them. CDR1 and CDR2 from the germline V gene are SGHRS and YFSETQ. Here the CDR3 DNA reads TGCGCCAGCAGCCCCGGATCTGTGAACACTGAAGCTTTCTTT. Protein product: CASSPGSVNTEAFF.

CDR3 nucleotides: TGTGCCAGTAGCCCGACAGCTGAAGAGACCCAGTACTTC. Protein product: CASSPTAEETQYF. The chain recombines TRBV7-8 with TRBJ2-5; TRBD1 might be the D (5 bases). Germline-derived CDR1 and CDR2 are SGHVS and FQNEAQ. The CDR3 contains 13 residues. Between the trimmed V and J ends, which lost 9 bases and 3 bases, there was a span of 14 bases.

This clonotype was counted only a few times. The chain joins TRBV5-1 to TRBJ1-2; 12 bases are shared with TRBD1. CDR1 and CDR2 from the germline V gene are SGHRS and YFSETQ. V trimming: 5 bases; J trimming: 7 bases; junction bases outside the gene matches: 12. This CDR3 spans 16 amino acids. The CDR3 loop is CASSYQGTGGSGGYTF. The CDR3 DNA reads as TGCGCCAGCAGTTATCAGGGGACAGGGGGCTCGGGTGGCTACACCTTC.

This clonotype was seen repeatedly, ten times or more. J is TRBJ2-5 and V is TRBV7-2, with 14 bases matching TRBD2. The CDR3 consists of 16 residues. The junction had 5 bases not matched to a gene; V was cut back by 4 bases and J by 4 bases. Germline CDR1 is SGHTA and CDR2 is FQGNSA. This CDR3 reads CASSYGTSGSRETQYF. As DNA, the CDR3 is TGTGCCAGCAGCTACGGGACTAGCGGGAGCAGAGAGACCCAGTACTTC.

This clonotype has at least ten counts. This chain uses TRBV12-3 or TRBV12-4 with TRBJ1-1, with D perhaps matching TRBD1 (5 bases). The CDR3 is 13 amino acids. V shed 6 bases and J shed 3 bases, with 11 bases lying between them. The CDR3 loop is CASSRQRDTEAFF. For the CDR3, the DNA is TGTGCCAGCAGCCGACAGCGGGACACTGAAGCTTTCTTT.

The chain has TRBV2 and TRBJ1-2; D not resolved. The CDR3 has 14 residues. Trimming pared 6 bases from V and 3 bases from J, leaving 14 bases between. Germline CDR1 SNHLY, CDR2 FYNNEI. The CDR3 DNA reads as TGTGCCAGCAGCGCTAACGAGGGCCACTATGGCTACACCTTC. It is translated as CASSANEGHYGYTF. The variable domain in full, completed from reference TRBV2 and TRBJ1-2, reads EPEVTQTPSHQVTQMGQEVILRCVPISNHLYFYWYRQILGQKVEFLVSFYNNEISEKSEIFDDQFSVERPDGSNFTLKIRSTKLEDSAMYFCASSANEGHYGYTFGSGTRLTVV.

This clonotype has a count of ten or more. Germline is not matched at one junction end, which may reflect a read error. CDR3 in amino acids: CASSFGDTEAFF. CDR3 coding DNA: TGTGCCAGCAGCTTCGGCGACACTGAAGCTTTCTTT. The gene calls are TRBV5-1 and TRBJ1-1; D ambiguous. Per the germline V gene, CDR1 is SGHRS and CDR2 is YFSETQ. The CDR3 spans 12 residues.

As concerns this clonotype: This sequence may be a read error, since a much larger clone differs from it by one base. The chain recombines TRBV12-5 with TRBJ1-1, with unresolved D. This CDR3 spans 14 amino acids. Germline V CDR1 and CDR2: LGHNT, FRNRAP. The CDR3 bases are TGTGCTAGTGGTTTGGGACGTTGGAACGCTGAAGCTTTCTTT. Translating gives CASGLGRWNAEAFF.